This T cell receptor beta chain was profiled in a study of T-cell reconstitution after alpha-beta-depleted transplantation in children. General study points: Diversity and T-cell counts at one year after transplant derived mostly from new T cells.

Unique molecular identifiers tagged the TCRbeta library. TCRdb fed the PCR reads into MiXCR, producing one record per CDR3 protein. The sample consists of 450,000 to 550,000 distinct CDR3 sequences, over 9.5% of them appearing once. As regards this clonotype: The antigen is not known.

Germline assignment: CDR1 SGHKS and CDR2 YYEKEE (reference sequence). Unmatched junction bases numbered 6, after V lost 4 bases and J lost 0 bases. The CDR3 runs to 16 residues. The chain has TRBV5-5 and TRBJ2-2; 7 positions agree with TRBD2. This TCR came from a female patient between 2 and 15 years old who had a stem cell transplant for aplastic anemia, so the T cells may come from the graft donor. The sample was PBMCs, mostly from graft donor cells, taken 180 days after TCRalphabeta/CD19-depleted stem cell transplant. CDR3 loop: CASSPGTTANTGELFF. The CDR3 DNA is TGTGCCAGCAGCCCGGGGACTACCGCGAACACCGGGGAGCTGTTTTTT.